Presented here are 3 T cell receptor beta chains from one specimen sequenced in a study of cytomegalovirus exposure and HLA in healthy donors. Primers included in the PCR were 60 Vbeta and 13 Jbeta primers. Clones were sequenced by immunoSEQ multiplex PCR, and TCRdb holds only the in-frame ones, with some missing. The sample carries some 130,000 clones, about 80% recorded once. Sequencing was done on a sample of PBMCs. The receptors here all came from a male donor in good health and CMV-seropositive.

CDR3 sequence reads: CSATQTNTEAFF. The CDR3, as DNA: TGCAGCGCCACACAAACGAACACTGAAGCTTTCTTT. This rearrangement joins TRBV29-1 to TRBJ1-1; D gene ambiguous. Germline assignment: CDR1 SQVTM and CDR2 ANQGSEA. The CDR3 spans 12 residues. Trimming removed 7 bases from V and 1 base from J, with 10 bases in between.

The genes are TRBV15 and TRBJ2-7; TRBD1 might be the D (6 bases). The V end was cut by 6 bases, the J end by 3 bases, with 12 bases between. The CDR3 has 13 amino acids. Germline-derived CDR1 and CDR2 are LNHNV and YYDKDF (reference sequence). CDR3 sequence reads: CATRLDSHYEQYF. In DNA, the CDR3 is TGTGCCACCAGGCTGGACAGTCACTACGAGCAGTACTTC. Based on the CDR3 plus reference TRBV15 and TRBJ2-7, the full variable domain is DAMVIQNPRYQVTQFGKPVTLSCSQTLNHNVMYWYQQKSSQAPKLLFHYYDKDFNNEADTPDNFQSRRPNTSFCFLDIRSPGLGDTAMYLCATRLDSHYEQYFGPGTRLTVT.

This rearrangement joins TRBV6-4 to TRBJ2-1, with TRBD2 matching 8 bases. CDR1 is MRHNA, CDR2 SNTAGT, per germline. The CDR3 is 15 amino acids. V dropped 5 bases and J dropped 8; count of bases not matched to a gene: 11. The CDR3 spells CASSSLEAGVYEQFF. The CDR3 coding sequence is TGTGCCAGCAGTTCCCTAGAAGCGGGAGTCTATGAGCAGTTCTTC.